This T cell receptor beta chain was profiled in a study of blood T cell repertoires in COVID-19. Overall study: The United States, Italy and Spain supplied acute and convalescent COVID-19 samples. PBMCs, B-cell-depleted T cells, or T cells were the source of the cDNA or gDNA that made up the material.

V was cut by 1 base and J by 8 bases, with 9 bases left in between. The CDR3 covers 12 residues. Per germline, CDR1 SGHNT and CDR2 YYREEE (reference sequence). Original analysis: The authors estimated nucleated cell counts from reference gene primer amplification. Using immunoSEQ multiplex PCR, the repertoire was profiled, and TCRdb retains in-frame clones only, with some absent. V and J calls and clone size come straight from that table; D and trimming were deduced from the DNA. The table lists about 14,000 clones, about 86% of them singletons. Sequencing was carried out using peripheral blood. The chain employs TRBV5-4 and TRBJ1-2, with unresolved D. The TCR originated in a human donor in a cohort sampled during active COVID-19. Written as DNA, the CDR3 is TGTGCCAGCAGCTTGCGAGCTATGGGCTACACCTTC. It encodes CASSLRAMGYTF.